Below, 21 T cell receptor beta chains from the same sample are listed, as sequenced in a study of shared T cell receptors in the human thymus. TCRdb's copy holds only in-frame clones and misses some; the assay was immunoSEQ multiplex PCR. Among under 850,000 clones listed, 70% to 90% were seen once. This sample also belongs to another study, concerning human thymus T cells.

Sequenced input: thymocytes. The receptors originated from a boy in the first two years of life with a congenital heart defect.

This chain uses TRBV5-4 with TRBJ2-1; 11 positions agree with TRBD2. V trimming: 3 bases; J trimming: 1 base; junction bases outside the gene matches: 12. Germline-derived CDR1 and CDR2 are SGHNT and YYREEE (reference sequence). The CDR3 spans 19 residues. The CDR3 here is CASSSIPGLAAISYNEQFF. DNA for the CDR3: TGTGCCAGCAGCTCCATCCCGGGACTAGCGGCTATATCCTACAATGAGCAGTTCTTC.

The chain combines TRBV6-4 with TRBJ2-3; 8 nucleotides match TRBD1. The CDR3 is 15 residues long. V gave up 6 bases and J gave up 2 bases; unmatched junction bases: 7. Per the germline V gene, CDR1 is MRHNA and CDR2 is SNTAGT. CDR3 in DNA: TGTGCCAGCAGGGCAGTGGACAGGGCCACAGATACGCAGTATTTT. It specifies CASRAVDRATDTQYF.

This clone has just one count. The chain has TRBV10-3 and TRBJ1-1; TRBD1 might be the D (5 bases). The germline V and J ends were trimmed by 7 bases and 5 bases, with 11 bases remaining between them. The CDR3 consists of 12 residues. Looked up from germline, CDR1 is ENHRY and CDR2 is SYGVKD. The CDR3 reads CAINGGKTEAFF. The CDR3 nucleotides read TGTGCCATCAACGGGGGGAAGACTGAAGCTTTCTTT.

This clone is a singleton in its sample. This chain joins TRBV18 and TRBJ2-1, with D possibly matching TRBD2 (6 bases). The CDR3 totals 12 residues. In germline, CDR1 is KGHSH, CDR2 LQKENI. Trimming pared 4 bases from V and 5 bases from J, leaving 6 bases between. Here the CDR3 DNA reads TGTGCCAGCTCACGGGGGGACAATGAGCAGTTCTTC. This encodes CASSRGDNEQFF. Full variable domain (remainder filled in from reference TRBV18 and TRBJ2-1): NAGVMQNPRHLVRRRGQEARLRCSPMKGHSHVYWYRQLPEEGLKFMVYLQKENIIDESGMPKERFSAEFPKEGPSILRIQQVVRGDSAAYFCASSRGDNEQFFGPGTRLTVL.

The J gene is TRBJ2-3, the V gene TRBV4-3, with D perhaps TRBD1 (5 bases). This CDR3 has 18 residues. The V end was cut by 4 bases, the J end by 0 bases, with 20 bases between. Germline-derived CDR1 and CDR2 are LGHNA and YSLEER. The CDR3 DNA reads TGCGCCAGCAGCCCAGGGCCGGGTTGGAGACCTAGCACAGATACGCAGTATTTT. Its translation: CASSPGPGWRPSTDTQYF.

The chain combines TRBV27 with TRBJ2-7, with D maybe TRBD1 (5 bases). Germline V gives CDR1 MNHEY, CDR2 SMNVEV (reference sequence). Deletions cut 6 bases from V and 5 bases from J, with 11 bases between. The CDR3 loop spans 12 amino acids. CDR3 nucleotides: TGTGCCAGCAGACGAAGGGGTGACGAGCAGTACTTC. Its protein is CASRRRGDEQYF.

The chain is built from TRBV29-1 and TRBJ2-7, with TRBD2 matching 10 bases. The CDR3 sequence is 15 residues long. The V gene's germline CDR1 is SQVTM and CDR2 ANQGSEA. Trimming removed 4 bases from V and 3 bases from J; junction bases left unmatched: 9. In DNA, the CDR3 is TGCAGCGTTGGGGCCCAGCGGGAGGGTGTCTACGAGCAGTACTTC. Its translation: CSVGAQREGVYEQYF.

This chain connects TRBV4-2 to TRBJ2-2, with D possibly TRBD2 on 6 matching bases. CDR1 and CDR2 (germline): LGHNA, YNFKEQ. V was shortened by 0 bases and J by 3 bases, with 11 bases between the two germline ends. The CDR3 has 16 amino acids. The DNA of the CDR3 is TGTGCCAGCAGCCAAGACCCGGGAGACGACACCGGGGAGCTGTTTTTT. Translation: CASSQDPGDDTGELFF.

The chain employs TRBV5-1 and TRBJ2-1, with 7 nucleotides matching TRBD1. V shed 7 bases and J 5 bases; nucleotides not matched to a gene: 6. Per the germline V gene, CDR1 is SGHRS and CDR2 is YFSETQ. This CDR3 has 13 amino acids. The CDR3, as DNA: TGCGCCAGCGACTGGACAGGTGACAATGAGCAGTTCTTC. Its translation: CASDWTGDNEQFF. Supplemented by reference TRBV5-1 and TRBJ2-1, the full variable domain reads KAGVTQTPRYLIKTRGQQVTLSCSPISGHRSVSWYQQTPGQGLQFLFEYFSETQRNKGNFPGRFSGRQFSNSRSEMNVSTLELGDSALYLCASDWTGDNEQFFGPGTRLTVL.

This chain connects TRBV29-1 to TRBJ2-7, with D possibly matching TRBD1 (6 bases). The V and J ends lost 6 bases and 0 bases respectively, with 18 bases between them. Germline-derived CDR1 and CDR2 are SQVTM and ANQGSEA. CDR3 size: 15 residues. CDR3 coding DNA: TGCAGCGTCGCCGGGGCAGGGGATCCCTCCTACGAGCAGTACTTC. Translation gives CSVAGAGDPSYEQYF.

The CDR3 spells CASSQVAGGPGDTQYF. The CDR3, as DNA: TGCGCCAGCAGCCAAGTGGCGGGAGGGCCGGGGGATACGCAGTATTTT. This chain links TRBV4-3 with TRBJ2-3, with TRBD2 matching 9 bases. Germline CDR1 is LGHNA and CDR2 is YSLEER. Trimming removed 1 base from V and 6 bases from J; junction bases left unmatched: 8. This CDR3 is 16 amino acids long.

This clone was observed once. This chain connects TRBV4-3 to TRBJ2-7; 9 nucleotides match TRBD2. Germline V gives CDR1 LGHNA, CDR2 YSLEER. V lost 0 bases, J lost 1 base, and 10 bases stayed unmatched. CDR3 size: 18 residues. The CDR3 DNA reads TGCGCCAGCAGCCAAGATGGCTGGCTAGCGGGAATGTCCTACGAGCAGTACTTC. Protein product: CASSQDGWLAGMSYEQYF.

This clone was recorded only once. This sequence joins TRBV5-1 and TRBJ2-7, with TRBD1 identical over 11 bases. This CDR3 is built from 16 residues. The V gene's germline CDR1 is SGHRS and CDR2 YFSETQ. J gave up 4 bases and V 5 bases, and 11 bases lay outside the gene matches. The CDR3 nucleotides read TGCGCCAGCAGGGGACAGGGGGTGAGCGGTTCTTACGAGCAGTACTTC. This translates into CASRGQGVSGSYEQYF.

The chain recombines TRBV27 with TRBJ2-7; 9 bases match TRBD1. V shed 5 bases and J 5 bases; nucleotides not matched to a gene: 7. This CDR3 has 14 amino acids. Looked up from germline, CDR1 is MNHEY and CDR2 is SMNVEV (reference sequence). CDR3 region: CASSQPGQGNEQYF. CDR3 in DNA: TGTGCCAGCAGTCAACCGGGACAGGGTAACGAGCAGTACTTC.

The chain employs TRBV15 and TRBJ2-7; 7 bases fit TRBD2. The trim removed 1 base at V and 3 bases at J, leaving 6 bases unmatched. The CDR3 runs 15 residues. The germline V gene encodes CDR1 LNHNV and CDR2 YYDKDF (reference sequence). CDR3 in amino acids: CATSRGAGANYEQYF. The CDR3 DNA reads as TGTGCCACCAGCAGAGGGGCGGGAGCAAACTACGAGCAGTACTTC.

The CDR3 coding sequence is TGTGCCAGCAGTGAGAGGCGGAACAATCAGCCCCAGCATTTT. This encodes CASSERRNNQPQHF. This chain joins TRBV2 and TRBJ1-5; D is ambiguous. CDR3 length: 14 residues. Germline V gene lookup returns CDR1 SNHLY and CDR2 FYNNEI. The V end was cut by 3 bases, the J end by 3 bases, with 9 bases between.

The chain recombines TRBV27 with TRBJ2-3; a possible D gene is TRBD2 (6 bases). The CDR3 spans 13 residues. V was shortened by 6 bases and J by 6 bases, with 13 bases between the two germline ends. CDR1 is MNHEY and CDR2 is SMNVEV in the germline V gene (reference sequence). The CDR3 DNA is TGTGCCAGCAGACCTCCAGGGAGGGATACGCAGTATTTT. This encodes CASRPPGRDTQYF.

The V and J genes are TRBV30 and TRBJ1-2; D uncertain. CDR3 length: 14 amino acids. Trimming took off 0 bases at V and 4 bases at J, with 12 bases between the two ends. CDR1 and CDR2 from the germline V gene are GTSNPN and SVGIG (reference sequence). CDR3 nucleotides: TGTGCCTGGAGTGTATTTCTCTTTTCCTATGGCTACACCTTC. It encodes CAWSVFLFSYGYTF.

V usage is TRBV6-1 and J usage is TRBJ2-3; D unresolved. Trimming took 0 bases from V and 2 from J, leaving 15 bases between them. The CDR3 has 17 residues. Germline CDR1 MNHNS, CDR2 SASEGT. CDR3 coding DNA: TGTGCCAGCAGTGAAGCGCCGGGTTTCTCCGACACAGATACGCAGTATTTT. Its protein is CASSEAPGFSDTDTQYF.

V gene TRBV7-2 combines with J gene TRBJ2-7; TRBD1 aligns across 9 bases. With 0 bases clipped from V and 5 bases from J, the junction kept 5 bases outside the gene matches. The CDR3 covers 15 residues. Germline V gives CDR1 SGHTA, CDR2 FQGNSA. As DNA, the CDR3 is TGTGCCAGCAGCTTAGCCCGACAGGGGGGTAACGAGCAGTACTTC. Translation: CASSLARQGGNEQYF.

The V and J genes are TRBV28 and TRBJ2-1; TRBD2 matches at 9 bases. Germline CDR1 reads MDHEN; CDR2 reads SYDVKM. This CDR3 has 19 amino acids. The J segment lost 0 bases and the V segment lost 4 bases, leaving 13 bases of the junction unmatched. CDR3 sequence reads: CASSSPQGTSLSSYNEQFF. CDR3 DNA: TGTGCCAGCAGTTCCCCGCAGGGGACTAGCCTGAGCTCCTACAATGAGCAGTTCTTC.